The clone carrying this T cell receptor beta chain occurred once. These data originate in a study of cytomegalovirus exposure and HLA in healthy donors. Vbeta (60) and Jbeta (13) primers were used in the PCR. Here immunoSEQ multiplex PCR was the method, and the copy in TCRdb shows in-frame clones only, minus some. The table records under 200,000 clones, 82% of them present only once. The V end was cut by 0 bases, the J end by 3 bases, with 11 bases between. CDR3 length: 15 amino acids. CDR1 MNHEY and CDR2 SVGAGI come from the germline V gene. This chain joins TRBV6-5 and TRBJ1-1; D gene unclear. The specimen sequenced was PBMCs. The TCR originated in a young woman in good health and CMV-seronegative. The CDR3 nucleotides are TGTGCCAGCAGTTACTCCCCGAATGAGCACACTGAAGCTTTCTTT. This gives the protein CASSYSPNEHTEAFF.